The 16 T cell receptor beta chains presented below share a single source sample, sequenced in a study of molecular identifiers for immune sequencing clone quantification. TCRdb fed the PCR reads into MiXCR, producing one record per CDR3 protein. The sample includes some 680,000 distinct CDR3 sequences, around 25% seen only once; the top ten take roughly 0.83%. Sequencing input: naive CD8+ T cells from blood, with Jurkat cell RNA spiked in. Subset of the sample: FACS-sorted CD8+CD4-CCR7+CD45RA+ naive T cells. The receptors derive from a human donor in good health. Some libraries in this study had Jurkat cell RNA spiked in.

This sequence joins TRBV6-5 and TRBJ2-2; D is uncertain. The V end lost 4 bases, the J end lost 0 bases, and 21 bases lay between the germline ends. The CDR3 spans 19 residues. The V gene's germline CDR1 is MNHEY and CDR2 SVGAGI. CDR3 in DNA: TGTGCCAGCAGTTTAGATGGTCCTGTATCAACAACGAACACCGGGGAGCTGTTTTTT. Protein sequence: CASSLDGPVSTTNTGELFF.

The chain couples TRBV11-2 to TRBJ2-7, with 9 bases that match TRBD1. CDR3 length: 18 residues. Germline CDR1 SGHAT, CDR2 FQNNGV. J gave up 6 bases and V 0 bases, and 15 bases lay outside the gene matches. The CDR3 bases are TGTGCCAGCAGCTTAGATGGGACAGGGTTTGCAGGTTCACGCGAGCAGTACTTC. It specifies CASSLDGTGFAGSREQYF.

This clonotype was recorded many times. CDR3 region: CASSHQTGQVLSYEQYF. In DNA form, the CDR3 reads TGTGCCAGCAGCCACCAAACGGGACAGGTCCTCTCCTACGAGCAGTACTTC. The chain employs TRBV14 and TRBJ2-7; 8 bases fit TRBD1. Germline CDR1 SGHDN, CDR2 FVKESK. After removal of 3 bases from V and 0 bases from J, the junction contained 10 bases not matched to a gene. The CDR3 extends over 17 amino acids.

This clonotype was counted many times. The rearrangement links TRBV12-5 to TRBJ2-3; perhaps D is TRBD1 or TRBD2 (5 bases each). Trimming stripped 0 bases from V and 6 bases from J, with 13 bases between. From germline, CDR1 is LGHNT and CDR2 FRNRAP. The CDR3 is 15 residues long. The CDR3 sequence is CASGLVRGVRDTQYF. CDR3 nucleotide sequence: TGTGCTAGTGGTTTGGTACGAGGGGTCAGGGATACGCAGTATTTT.

Note on this clonotype: Just one base apart from a much larger clone, this may be a read error. The gene calls are TRBV20-1 and TRBJ2-3; TRBD2 matches at 11 bases. This CDR3 has 16 amino acids. Trimming at V came to 3 bases and at J to 4 bases, leaving 9 bases not matched to a gene. Germline assignment: CDR1 DFQATT and CDR2 SNEGSKA (reference sequence). The CDR3 loop is CSASTSGSRYPDTQYF. Here the CDR3 DNA reads TGCAGTGCTAGTACTAGCGGGAGTCGGTACCCAGATACGCAGTATTTT.

At least ten counts were recorded for this clonotype. The rearrangement joins TRBV4-1 to TRBJ1-6, with D unresolved. Between the trimmed V and J ends, which lost 3 bases and 9 bases, there was a span of 12 bases. CDR1 is MGHRA, CDR2 YSYEKL, per germline. The CDR3 length is 14 residues. The CDR3 DNA sequence: TGCGCCAGCAGCCAGTCCCCAGTAGGTTCACCCCTCCACTTT. Protein product: CASSQSPVGSPLHF.

The rearrangement joins TRBV12-3 or TRBV12-4 to TRBJ1-3; tentative D call: TRBD1 (6 bases). V was cut by 6 bases and J by 3 bases, with 15 bases left in between. CDR3 length equals 15 residues. CDR3 nucleotides: TGTGCCAGCAGCCTTATCCAGGGGTTTGGAAACACCATATATTTT. Amino acid sequence: CASSLIQGFGNTIYF.

This clonotype was seen repeatedly, ten times or more. This rearrangement joins TRBV20-1 to TRBJ2-6; TRBD1 matches at 9 bases. V shed 6 bases and J 0 bases; nucleotides not matched to a gene: 12. Germline values: CDR1 DFQATT, CDR2 SNEGSKA (reference sequence). This CDR3 spans 18 amino acids. The CDR3 protein is CSALLGQGFFSGANVLTF. The DNA for the CDR3 is TGCAGTGCGTTATTAGGACAGGGGTTTTTCTCTGGGGCCAACGTCCTGACTTTC.

This clonotype showed up many times. V and J are TRBV6-2 or TRBV6-3 and TRBJ1-1; D remains unclear. Trimming left V 6 bases short and J 8 bases short, with 7 bases between. Per germline, CDR1 MNHEY and CDR2 SVGEGT. The CDR3 is 10 amino acids. CDR3 sequence reads: CASRNLEAFF. The CDR3 nucleotides read TGTGCCAGCAGAAACCTCGAAGCTTTCTTT.

This clonotype was detected a few times. This rearrangement joins TRBV28 to TRBJ2-7, with 12 bases matching TRBD2. The germline CDR1 and CDR2 sequences are MDHEN and SYDVKM. The V and J ends lost 3 bases and 7 bases, in that order; junction bases with no gene match: 19. This CDR3 contains 19 residues. The DNA for the CDR3 is TGTGCCAGCAGTTTTCACCCTTTAGGGCTAGCGGGAGGGCAAGGGGAGCAGTACTTC. This gives the protein CASSFHPLGLAGGQGEQYF.

The sample holds many counts of this clonotype. This chain links TRBV5-6 with TRBJ1-1; no clear D. With 5 bases removed from V and 0 bases from J, the gap between germline ends came to 11 bases. CDR3 length equals 14 residues. Germline assignment: CDR1 SGHDT and CDR2 YYEEEE. CDR3 amino acids: CASSLGSLNTEAFF. The CDR3 bases are TGTGCCAGCAGTTTAGGAAGTCTGAACACTGAAGCTTTCTTT.

Note on this clonotype: A much larger clone lies a single base off, so this may be a read error. V and J are TRBV20-1 and TRBJ1-5; D perhaps matches TRBD1 (5 bases). The CDR3 has 15 amino acids. The V gene lost 8 bases and the J gene lost 3 bases, with 20 bases spanning the gap. The germline V gene encodes CDR1 DFQATT and CDR2 SNEGSKA (reference sequence). The CDR3 region is CSTMERGGYNQPQHF. In DNA, the CDR3 is TGCAGTACTATGGAACGGGGGGGGTACAATCAGCCCCAGCATTTT.

This clonotype was seen a handful of times. J is TRBJ2-7 and V is TRBV5-1; 10 bases are a match to TRBD2. The CDR3 runs to 15 residues. V lost 2 bases and J lost 2; bases outside the gene matches: 4. Germline CDR1 and CDR2: SGHRS and YFSETQ. This CDR3 reads CASSFGLADTYEQYF. The CDR3 DNA is TGCGCCAGCAGCTTCGGACTAGCGGACACCTACGAGCAGTACTTC.

With regard to this clonotype: A junction end diverges from the germline sequence, so it may reflect a read error. The chain employs TRBV6-2 or TRBV6-3 and TRBJ2-7, with 7 positions matching TRBD2. Per the germline V gene, CDR1 is MNHEY and CDR2 is SVGEGT. The CDR3 is 12 amino acids. The DNA for the CDR3 is TGTACCAGCACCGGGACTAACTACGAGCAGTACTTC. Translation gives CTSTGTNYEQYF.

V and J are TRBV4-1 and TRBJ2-5; 13 nucleotides align to TRBD2. CDR1 and CDR2 (germline): MGHRA, YSYEKL. This CDR3 contains 18 residues. V gave up 4 bases and J gave up 1 base; unmatched junction bases: 9. The CDR3 coding sequence is TGCGCCAGCAGCCGACTTGGGACTAGCGGGACCCCCCAAGAGACCCAGTACTTC. This codes for CASSRLGTSGTPQETQYF.

With regard to this clonotype: This may be a read error: a much more frequent sequence differs by one nucleotide. As the CDR3 is not closed by the conserved phenylalanine or tryptophan, this likely results from a read error. The chain is built from TRBV12-3 or TRBV12-4 and TRBJ2-3; D not resolved. The CDR3 extends over 12 amino acids. The V end was cut by 6 bases, the J end by 6 bases, with 10 bases between. The CDR3 sequence: CASRLFQDTQYS. CDR3 sequence (DNA): TGTGCCAGCAGACTGTTTCAGGATACGCAGTATTCT.